This T cell receptor (beta chain) was identified during a study of blood T cell repertoires in COVID-19. The overall study: Donors in the United States, Italy and Spain gave samples during acute or convalescent COVID-19. In each case, the material was cDNA or gDNA derived from T cells, B-cell-depleted T cells, or PBMCs.

The length of the CDR3 is 15 residues. Germline CDR1 is SGHVS and CDR2 is FNYEAQ. V was shortened by 2 bases and J by 4 bases, with 14 bases between the two germline ends. Authors' processing steps: Cell counts per sample came from amplifying reference gene primers. Generated by immunoSEQ multiplex PCR, the TCRdb table keeps only in-frame clones and is missing some. That table furnishes V, J and clone size, whereas the DNA furnished D and trimming. This sample has about 400,000 clones; roughly 86% occur once, and the top ten carry 2.5% to 3.5%. Specimen: peripheral blood. The genes are TRBV7-6 and TRBJ1-2; D may be TRBD1 (6 bases). This TCR was sampled from a human donor in a cohort sampled during active COVID-19. The CDR3 loop reads CASSLSAGASYGYTF. The CDR3 DNA is TGTGCCAGCAGCTTATCAGCGGGGGCATCCTATGGCTACACCTTC. Full variable domain (missing parts from reference TRBV7-6 and TRBJ1-2): GAGVSQSPRYKVTKRGQDVALRCDPISGHVSLYWYRQALGQGPEFLTYFNYEAQQDKSGLPNDRFSAERPEGSISTLTIQRTEQRDSAMYRCASSLSAGASYGYTFGSGTRLTVV.